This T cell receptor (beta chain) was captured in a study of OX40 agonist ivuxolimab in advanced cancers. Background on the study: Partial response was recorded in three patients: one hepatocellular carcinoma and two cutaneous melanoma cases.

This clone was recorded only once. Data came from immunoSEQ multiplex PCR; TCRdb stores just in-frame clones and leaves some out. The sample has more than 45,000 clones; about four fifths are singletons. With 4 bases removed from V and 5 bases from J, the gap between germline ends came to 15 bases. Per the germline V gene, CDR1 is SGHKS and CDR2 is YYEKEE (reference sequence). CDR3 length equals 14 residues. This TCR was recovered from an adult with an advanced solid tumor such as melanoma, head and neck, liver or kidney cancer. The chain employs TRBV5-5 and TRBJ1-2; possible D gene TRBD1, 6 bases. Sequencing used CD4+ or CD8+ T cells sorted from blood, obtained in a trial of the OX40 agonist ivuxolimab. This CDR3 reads CASSPGQIRYGYTF. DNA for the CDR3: TGTGCCAGCAGCCCCGGACAGATTAGATATGGCTACACCTTC.